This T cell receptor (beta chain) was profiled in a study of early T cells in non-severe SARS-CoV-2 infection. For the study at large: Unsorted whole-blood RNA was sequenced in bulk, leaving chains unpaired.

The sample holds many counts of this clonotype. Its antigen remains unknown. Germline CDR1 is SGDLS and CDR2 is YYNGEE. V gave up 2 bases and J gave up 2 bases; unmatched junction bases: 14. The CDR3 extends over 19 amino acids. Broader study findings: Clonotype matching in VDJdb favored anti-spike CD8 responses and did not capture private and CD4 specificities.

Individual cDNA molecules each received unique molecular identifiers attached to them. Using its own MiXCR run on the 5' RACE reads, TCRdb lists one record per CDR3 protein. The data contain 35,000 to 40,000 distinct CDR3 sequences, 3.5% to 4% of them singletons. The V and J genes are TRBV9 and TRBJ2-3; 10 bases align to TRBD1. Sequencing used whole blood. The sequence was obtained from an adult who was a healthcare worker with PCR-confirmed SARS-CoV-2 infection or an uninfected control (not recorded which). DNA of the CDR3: TGTGCCAGCAGCGTCCTACAGACAGGGGGCAGTTCCGACACAGATACGCAGTATTTT. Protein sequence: CASSVLQTGGSSDTDTQYF.